The 24 T cell receptor beta chains presented below share a single source sample, sequenced in a study of cytomegalovirus exposure and HLA in healthy donors (dated by TCRdb to 2017 to 2019). The library relied on the immunoSEQ multiplex PCR assay. A mixture of 60 forward primers for TCR Vbeta segments and 13 reverse primers for TCR Jbeta segments was used in the multiplex PCR. TCRdb took this table from immuneACCESS and kept in-frame rearrangements with V and J called. Such tables lack part of the clones; where checked against another copy, unresolved V genes explain under half of the gap, and the rest is unexplained. The table for this sample lists 150,000 to 200,000 clones; over 80% of them were counted only once. The ten largest clones add up to more than 1.5% of the sample. The specimen sequenced was PBMCs. Every receptor here comes from a man aged 50 or older in good health and CMV-seronegative.

Here the CDR3 reads CASYRGMNTEAFF. DNA of the CDR3: TGTGCCAGCTACAGGGGCATGAACACTGAAGCTTTCTTT. V usage is TRBV6-5 and J usage is TRBJ1-1, with 7 bases that match TRBD1. CDR3 length: 13 residues. With 8 bases clipped from V and 0 bases from J, the junction kept 3 bases outside the gene matches. Germline V lookup: CDR1 MNHEY, CDR2 SVGAGI.

The table lists this clone with a few counts. The gene calls are TRBV10-3 and TRBJ2-1, with TRBD1 identical over 9 bases. V shed 5 bases, J shed 5 bases, and the junction held 7 bases outside the gene matches. The germline V gene has CDR1 ENHRY and CDR2 SYGVKD. The CDR3 contains 15 residues. The CDR3 protein is CAISNPTGGNNEQFF. CDR3 DNA: TGTGCCATCAGTAACCCGACAGGGGGTAACAATGAGCAGTTCTTC.

The chain carries TRBV15 and TRBJ2-3, with 8 bases identical to TRBD2. Germline CDR1 LNHNV, CDR2 YYDKDF (reference sequence). V dropped 4 bases and J dropped 6; count of bases not matched to a gene: 3. This CDR3 contains 13 residues. Written as DNA, the CDR3 is TGTGCCACCAGCACCAGCGGGAGTGATACGCAGTATTTT. Translation gives CATSTSGSDTQYF.

The chain employs TRBV7-2 and TRBJ2-1; the match to TRBD2 covers 10 bases. In germline, CDR1 is SGHTA, CDR2 FQGNSA. The trim removed 4 bases at V and 6 bases at J, leaving 3 bases unmatched. CDR3 size: 14 residues. Written as DNA, the CDR3 is TGTGCCAGCAGCTCGGGACTAGCGAGCAATGAGCAGTTCTTC. It is translated as CASSSGLASNEQFF.

This chain connects TRBV6-6 to TRBJ1-1; TRBD1 agrees at 7 bases. Looked up from germline, CDR1 is MNHNY and CDR2 is SVGAGI (reference sequence). This CDR3 has 13 residues. J was trimmed by 11 bases and V by 7 bases; bases with no gene match: 13. CDR3 in DNA: TGTGCCAGCACCCTAGACAGGGTCGGACGGGCTTTCTTT. As protein: CASTLDRVGRAFF.

This chain uses TRBV28 with TRBJ1-6; maybe TRBD1 (5 bases). CDR3 length: 14 amino acids. CDR1 and CDR2 from the germline V gene are MDHEN and SYDVKM. V was trimmed by 5 bases and J by 14 bases, leaving 19 bases between them. CDR3 nucleotide sequence: TGTGCCAGCAGTCGAGGCGGGGACTACTTAGCCCTCCACTTT. It is translated as CASSRGGDYLALHF.

The rearrangement links TRBV5-1 to TRBJ2-5, with D possibly TRBD1 on 6 matching bases. The J call may be in error: the DNA end matches TRBJ2-7 better. There are 13 residues in the CDR3. The germline gives CDR1 SGHRS, CDR2 YFSETQ. CDR3 sequence reads: CASSLDRAAEQYF. Here the CDR3 DNA reads TGCGCCAGCAGCTTGGACAGGGCGGCCGAGCAGTACTTC.

The rearrangement links TRBV28 to TRBJ2-1; D perhaps matches TRBD2 (6 bases). The V end lost 5 bases, the J end lost 4 bases, and 12 bases lay between the germline ends. The CDR3 covers 14 residues. Germline V CDR1 and CDR2: MDHEN, SYDVKM. The DNA for the CDR3 is TGTGCCAGCAGTCCTGGGAGGCAGTACAATGAGCAGTTCTTC. Protein: CASSPGRQYNEQFF.

This clone was detected a few times. This sequence joins TRBV28 and TRBJ1-2, with D possibly matching TRBD1 (6 bases). Germline V gene sequence: CDR1 MDHEN, CDR2 SYDVKM. The CDR3 spans 11 residues. The V end lost 7 bases, the J end lost 7 bases, and 10 bases lay between the germline ends. CDR3 amino acids: CASTQGSGYTF. DNA of the CDR3: TGTGCCAGCACGCAGGGGTCTGGCTACACCTTC.

The chain links TRBV21-1 to TRBJ2-2; the table's D gene call, TRBD2, was not cross checked with the DNA. TRBV21-1 is assigned pseudogene status. The CDR3 is made up of 14 amino acids. This CDR3 reads CASHRRDYTGELFF. The CDR3 region has the DNA TGTGCCAGCCATCGGCGGGACTACACCGGGGAGCTGTTTTTT.

The chain is built from TRBV7-2 and TRBJ2-3; TRBD1 is a possible D gene (6 bases). Trimming left V 5 bases short and J 3 bases short, with 21 bases between. Germline V gene lookup returns CDR1 SGHTA and CDR2 FQGNSA. The CDR3 loop spans 17 amino acids. The CDR3 coding sequence is TGTGCCAGCAGCCAATTGGGGGCAGGGGTGAAGACAGATACGCAGTATTTT. Translation gives CASSQLGAGVKTDTQYF.

V and J are TRBV7-2 and TRBJ1-5, with a tentative D call TRBD1 (6 bases). The CDR3 is made up of 15 amino acids. Germline CDR1 SGHTA, CDR2 FQGNSA. The V gene lost 1 base and the J gene lost 6 bases, with 13 bases spanning the gap. CDR3 loop: CASSLDFTGFQPQHF. Here the CDR3 DNA reads TGTGCCAGCAGCTTAGATTTCACAGGGTTTCAGCCCCAGCATTTT.

The rearrangement uses TRBV9 and TRBJ1-1; D remains ambiguous. The germline V and J ends were trimmed by 4 bases and 0 bases, with 13 bases remaining between them. CDR3 length: 15 residues. Germline assignment: CDR1 SGDLS and CDR2 YYNGEE. In nucleotides, the CDR3 is TGTGCCAGCAGCAGGAGGTGGTTAATGAACACTGAAGCTTTCTTT. Translated, it gives CASSRRWLMNTEAFF.

Only a few counts were recorded for this clone. This chain connects TRBV4-3 to TRBJ2-1; no clear D. The CDR3 runs to 13 residues. Trimming removed 5 bases at V and 6 bases at J, with 11 bases between. CDR1 and CDR2 (germline): LGHNA, YSLEER. CDR3 nucleotides: TGCGCCAGCAGCGAGCGACTGGTCAATGAGCAGTTCTTC. Amino acids: CASSERLVNEQFF.

The chain carries TRBV27 and TRBJ1-2; TRBD1 might be the D (6 bases). V lost 0 bases and J lost 1, with 24 bases in between. Germline CDR1 MNHEY, CDR2 SMNVEV (reference sequence). The CDR3 covers 20 residues. The CDR3, as DNA: TGTGCCAGCAGTTTATCACTCCTTACCGGGACAACAAGGGATAACTATGGCTACACCTTC. Its protein is CASSLSLLTGTTRDNYGYTF.

This clone appeared a few times. The CDR3 DNA is TGTGCCTGGAGTACCCTCTTTGGGGGGAAGGAAGCTTTCTTT. Amino acid sequence: CAWSTLFGGKEAFF. The chain joins TRBV30 to TRBJ1-1; D might be TRBD1 (5 bases). CDR3 length equals 14 residues. V lost 2 bases and J 8 bases, leaving 18 bases between the germline ends. Germline V gene lookup returns CDR1 GTSNPN and CDR2 SVGIG (reference sequence).

A single count supports this clone. The chain joins TRBV21-1 to TRBJ2-1; TRBD2, the D gene given by the table, was not confirmed from the DNA. TRBV21-1 is listed as a pseudogene. CDR3 length: 19 amino acids. The CDR3: CASTLTRTSASYGRNEQFF. The CDR3, as DNA: TGTGCCAGCACCCTAACCCGGACTAGCGCGTCGTATGGAAGAAATGAGCAGTTCTTC.

The chain has TRBV27 and TRBJ2-1; D uncertain. Looked up from germline, CDR1 is MNHEY and CDR2 is SMNVEV (reference sequence). The CDR3 consists of 12 residues. V was shortened by 2 bases and J by 7 bases, with 6 bases between the two germline ends. The CDR3, as DNA: TGTGCCAGCAGTTTAGGTCGGAATGAGCAGTTCTTC. It codes for CASSLGRNEQFF.

This clone was counted once. The chain is built from TRBV6-5 and TRBJ1-6; D perhaps matches TRBD1 (5 bases). The germline V gene has CDR1 MNHEY and CDR2 SVGAGI. The CDR3 consists of 15 residues. Trimming took off 6 bases at V and 1 base at J, with 10 bases between the two ends. CDR3: CASSPGVSYNSPLHF. As DNA, the CDR3 is TGTGCCAGCAGCCCGGGGGTTTCCTATAATTCACCCCTCCACTTT.

The chain uses TRBV19 and TRBJ2-5; 8 nucleotides agree with TRBD2. Germline lookup yields CDR1 LNHDA and CDR2 SQIVND (reference sequence). V was pared by 0 bases and J by 5 bases, with 8 bases of the junction left unmatched. The CDR3 covers 16 residues. The chain's CDR3 is CASSIDGSGVRETQYF. As DNA, the CDR3 is TGTGCCAGTAGTATAGACGGTAGCGGGGTAAGGGAGACCCAGTACTTC.

The chain is built from TRBV9 and TRBJ1-1, with D maybe TRBD1 (6 bases). This CDR3 has 14 amino acids. Trimming removed 4 bases at V and 14 bases at J, with 24 bases between. CDR1 is SGDLS and CDR2 is YYNGEE in the germline V gene. The CDR3 protein is CASSPRRLDSSVFF. CDR3 DNA: TGTGCCAGCAGCCCGCGGAGACTGGACAGTTCTGTGTTCTTT. Full variable domain (remainder filled in from reference TRBV9 and TRBJ1-1): DSGVTQTPKHLITATGQRVTLRCSPRSGDLSVYWYQQSLDQGLQFLIQYYNGEERAKGNILERFSAQQFPDLHSELNLSSLELGDSALYFCASSPRRLDSSVFFGQGTRLTVV.

V and J are TRBV6-5 and TRBJ2-7, with 7 bases aligning to TRBD2. CDR3 size: 12 residues. Per the germline V gene, CDR1 is MNHEY and CDR2 is SVGAGI. Unmatched junction bases numbered 1, after V lost 4 bases and J lost 4 bases. The CDR3 region is CASSWGGYEQYF. In DNA, the CDR3 is TGTGCCAGCAGTTGGGGGGGATACGAGCAGTACTTC.

The gene calls are TRBV7-3 and TRBJ2-1; a weak D match, TRBD1 (6 bases). This CDR3 has 17 residues. The germline V and J ends were trimmed by 5 bases and 0 bases, with 17 bases remaining between them. Germline V lookup: CDR1 SGHTA, CDR2 FQGTGA. The CDR3 DNA reads as TGTGCCAGCAGCCTACGGGACACCCCGAGCTCCTACAATGAGCAGTTCTTC. This gives the protein CASSLRDTPSSYNEQFF.

The rearrangement links TRBV5-1 to TRBJ2-3, with TRBD2 matching 8 bases. Trimming removed 2 bases from V and 2 bases from J; junction bases left unmatched: 10. The CDR3 runs to 17 residues. Germline V gives CDR1 SGHRS, CDR2 YFSETQ. The CDR3 DNA follows: TGCGCCAGCAGCTTAAACCCCCGGGGGGGAGACACAGATACGCAGTATTTT. This translates into CASSLNPRGGDTDTQYF. Full variable domain (rest looked up from reference TRBV5-1 and TRBJ2-3): KAGVTQTPRYLIKTRGQQVTLSCSPISGHRSVSWYQQTPGQGLQFLFEYFSETQRNKGNFPGRFSGRQFSNSRSEMNVSTLELGDSALYLCASSLNPRGGDTDTQYFGPGTRLTVL.